This record covers a single T cell receptor beta chain. Authors' data handling: Scientists estimated how many nucleated cells there were by amplifying reference gene primers. Assay: immunoSEQ multiplex PCR; the TCRdb copy retains only in-frame clones and omits some. V and J calls and clone size follow that table, whereas D and trimming were derived from the DNA. The table has 200,000 or so clones, around 86% seen once. Per germline, CDR1 SGHRS and CDR2 YFSETQ. This CDR3 contains 15 residues. Germline trimming cut 7 bases from V and 5 bases from J; bases unmatched to any gene: 4. This sample stems from a study of blood T cell repertoires in COVID-19. Study information: There were acute and convalescent COVID-19 samples, and they came from the United States, Italy and Spain.

The V call is TRBV5-1, the J call TRBJ2-2; 14 bases fit TRBD2. The TCR originated in a man in his sixties who had recovered from COVID-19. The sample consisted of peripheral blood. CDR3 protein: CASWTSGGITGELFF. CDR3 DNA: TGCGCCAGCTGGACTAGCGGGGGGATAACCGGGGAGCTGTTTTTT.